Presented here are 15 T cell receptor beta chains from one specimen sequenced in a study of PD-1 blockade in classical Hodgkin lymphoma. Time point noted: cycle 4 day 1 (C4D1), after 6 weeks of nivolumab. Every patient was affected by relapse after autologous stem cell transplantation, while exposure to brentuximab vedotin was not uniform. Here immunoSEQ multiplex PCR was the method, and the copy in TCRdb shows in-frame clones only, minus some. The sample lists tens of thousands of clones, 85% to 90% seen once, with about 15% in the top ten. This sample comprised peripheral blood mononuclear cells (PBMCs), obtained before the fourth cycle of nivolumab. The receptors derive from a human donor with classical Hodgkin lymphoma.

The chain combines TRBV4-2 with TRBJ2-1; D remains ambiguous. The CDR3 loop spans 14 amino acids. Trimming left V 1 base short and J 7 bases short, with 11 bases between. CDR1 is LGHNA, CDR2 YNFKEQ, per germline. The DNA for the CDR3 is TGTGCCAGCAGCCAAGGTCAGGACCTGAATGAGCAGTTCTTC. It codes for CASSQGQDLNEQFF.

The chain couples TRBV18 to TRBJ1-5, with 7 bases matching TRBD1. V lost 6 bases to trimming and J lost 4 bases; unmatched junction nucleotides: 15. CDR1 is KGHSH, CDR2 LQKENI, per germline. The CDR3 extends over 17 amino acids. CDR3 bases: TGTGCCAGCTCGGGAAACGGGACAGCAAGACCTAATCAGCCCCAGCATTTT. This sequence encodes CASSGNGTARPNQPQHF.

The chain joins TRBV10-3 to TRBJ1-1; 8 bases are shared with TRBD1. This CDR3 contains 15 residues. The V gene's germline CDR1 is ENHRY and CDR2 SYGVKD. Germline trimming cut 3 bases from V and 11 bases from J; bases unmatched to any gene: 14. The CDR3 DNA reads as TGTGCCATCAGTGAAATCGACAGGGGCCCTGCGAAGGCTTTCTTT. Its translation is CAISEIDRGPAKAFF.

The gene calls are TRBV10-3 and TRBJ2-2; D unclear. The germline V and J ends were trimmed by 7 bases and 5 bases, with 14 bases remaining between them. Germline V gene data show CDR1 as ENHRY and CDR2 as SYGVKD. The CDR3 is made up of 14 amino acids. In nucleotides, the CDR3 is TGTGCCATCATGGGAAACGTCCTGACCGGGGAGCTGTTTTTT. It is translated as CAIMGNVLTGELFF.

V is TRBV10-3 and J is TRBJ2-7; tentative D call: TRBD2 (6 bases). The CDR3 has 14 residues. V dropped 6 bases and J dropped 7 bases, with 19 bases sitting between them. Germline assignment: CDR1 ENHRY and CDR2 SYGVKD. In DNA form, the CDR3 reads TGTGCCATCAGCTTCCGGGAGCTTCCCGGGGAGCAGTACTTC. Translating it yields CAISFRELPGEQYF.

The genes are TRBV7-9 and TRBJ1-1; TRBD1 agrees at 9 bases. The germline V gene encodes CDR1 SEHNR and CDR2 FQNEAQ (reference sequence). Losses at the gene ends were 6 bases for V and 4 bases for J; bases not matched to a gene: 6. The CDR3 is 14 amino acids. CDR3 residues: CASRRTGEGTEAFF. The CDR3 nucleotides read TGTGCCAGCAGACGGACAGGGGAGGGCACTGAAGCTTTCTTT. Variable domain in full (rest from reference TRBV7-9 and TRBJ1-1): DTGVSQNPRHKITKRGQNVTFRCDPISEHNRLYWYRQTLGQGPEFLTYFQNEAQLEKSRLLSDRFSAERPKGSFSTLEIQRTEQGDSAMYLCASRRTGEGTEAFFGQGTRLTVV.

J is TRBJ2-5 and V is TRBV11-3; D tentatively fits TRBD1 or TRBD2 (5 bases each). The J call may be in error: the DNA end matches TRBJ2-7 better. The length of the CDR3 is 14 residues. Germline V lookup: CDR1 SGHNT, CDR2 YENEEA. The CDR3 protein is CASSSRDPTYEQYF. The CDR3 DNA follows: TGTGCCAGCAGTAGTCGGGACCCAACCTACGAGCAGTACTTC.

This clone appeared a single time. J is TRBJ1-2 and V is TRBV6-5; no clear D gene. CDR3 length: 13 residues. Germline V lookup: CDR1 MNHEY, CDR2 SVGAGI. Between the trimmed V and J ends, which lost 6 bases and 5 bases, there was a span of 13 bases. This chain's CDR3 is CASSLNVGYGYTF. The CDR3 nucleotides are TGTGCCAGCAGCCTTAACGTTGGGTATGGCTACACCTTC.

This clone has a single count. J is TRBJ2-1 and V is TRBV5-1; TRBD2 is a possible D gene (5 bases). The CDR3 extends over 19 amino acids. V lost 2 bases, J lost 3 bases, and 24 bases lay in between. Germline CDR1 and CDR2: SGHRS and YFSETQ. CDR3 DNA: TGCGCCAGCAGCTTTAGACCAGTGGGCAGCGACTACGGCTACAATGAGCAGTTCTTC. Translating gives CASSFRPVGSDYGYNEQFF.

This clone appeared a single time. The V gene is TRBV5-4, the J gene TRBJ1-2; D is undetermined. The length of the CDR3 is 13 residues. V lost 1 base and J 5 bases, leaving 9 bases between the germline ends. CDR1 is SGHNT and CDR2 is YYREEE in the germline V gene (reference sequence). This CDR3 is CASSLSSEYGYTF. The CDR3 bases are TGTGCCAGCAGCTTGTCTTCGGAGTATGGCTACACCTTC.

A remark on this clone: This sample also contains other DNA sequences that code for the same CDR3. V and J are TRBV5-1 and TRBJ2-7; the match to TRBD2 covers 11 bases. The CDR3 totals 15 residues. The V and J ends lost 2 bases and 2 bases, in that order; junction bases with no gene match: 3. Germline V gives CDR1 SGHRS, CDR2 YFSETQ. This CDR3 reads CASSFLAGGPYEQYF. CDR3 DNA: TGCGCCAGCAGCTTCTTAGCGGGAGGGCCCTACGAGCAGTACTTC.

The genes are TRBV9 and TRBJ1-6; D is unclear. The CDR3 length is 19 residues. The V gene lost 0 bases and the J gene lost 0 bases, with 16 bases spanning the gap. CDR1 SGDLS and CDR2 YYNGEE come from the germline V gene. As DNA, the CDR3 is TGTGCCAGCAGCGTAGGGTCCGCAGGTCCTAACTCCTATAATTCACCCCTCCACTTT. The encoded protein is CASSVGSAGPNSYNSPLHF.

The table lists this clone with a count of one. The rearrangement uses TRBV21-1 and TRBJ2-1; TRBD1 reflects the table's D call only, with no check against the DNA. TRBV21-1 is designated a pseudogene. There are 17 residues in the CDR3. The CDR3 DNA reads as TGTGCCAGCAGCAAAGCCCAACAGGGTTCCTCGGGGAATGAGCAGTTCTTC. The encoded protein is CASSKAQQGSSGNEQFF.

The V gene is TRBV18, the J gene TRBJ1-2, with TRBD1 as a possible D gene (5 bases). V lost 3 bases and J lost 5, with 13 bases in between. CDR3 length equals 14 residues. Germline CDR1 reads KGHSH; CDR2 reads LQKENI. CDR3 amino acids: CASSPTGPAYGYTF. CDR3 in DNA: TGTGCCAGCTCACCGACGGGACCGGCATATGGCTACACCTTC.

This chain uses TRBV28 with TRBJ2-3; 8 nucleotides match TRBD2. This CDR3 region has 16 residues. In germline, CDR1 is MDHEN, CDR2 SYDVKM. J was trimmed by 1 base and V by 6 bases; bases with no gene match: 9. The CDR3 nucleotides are TGTGCCAGCAGCCCCAGCGGGAGAATTGGCACAGATACGCAGTATTTT. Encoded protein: CASSPSGRIGTDTQYF.